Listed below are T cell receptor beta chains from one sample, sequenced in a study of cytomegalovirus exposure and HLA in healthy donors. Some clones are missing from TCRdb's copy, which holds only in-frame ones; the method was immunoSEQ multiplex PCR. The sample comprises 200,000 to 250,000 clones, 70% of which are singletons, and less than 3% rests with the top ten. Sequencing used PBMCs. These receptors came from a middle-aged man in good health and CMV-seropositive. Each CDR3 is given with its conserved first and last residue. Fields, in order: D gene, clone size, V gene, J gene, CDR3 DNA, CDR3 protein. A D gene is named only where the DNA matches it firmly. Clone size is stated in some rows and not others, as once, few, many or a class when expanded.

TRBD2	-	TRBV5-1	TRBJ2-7	TGCGCCAGCAGCTTGCAGGTAGCGGGGGCCCCCCCGGGGGAGCAGTACTTC	CASSLQVAGAPPGEQYF
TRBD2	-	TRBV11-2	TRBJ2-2	TGTGCCAGCAGCTCCGAGCGGGGGGGCAGTACCGGGGAGCTGTTTTTT	CASSSERGGSTGELFF
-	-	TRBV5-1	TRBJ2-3	TGCGCCAGCAGCTTGGGGGGCAGGGGTCTGATAGATACGCAGTATTTT	CASSLGGRGLIDTQYF
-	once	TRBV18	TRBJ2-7	TGTGCCAGCTCACCGACAGGGAGGGAGCAGTACTTC	CASSPTGREQYF
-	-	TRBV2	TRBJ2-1	TGTGCCAGCAGTTCCAGGGGTTGGTCCTACAATGAGCAGTTCTTC	CASSSRGWSYNEQFF
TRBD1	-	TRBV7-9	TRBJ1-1	TGTGCCAGCAGCTTAGACCTCTCAGGGGGCGCCGGGAAAGCTTTCTTT	CASSLDLSGGAGKAFF
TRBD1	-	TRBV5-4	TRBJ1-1	TGTGCCAGCAGCTTGCTGACAGGGGGGGACACTGAAGCTTTCTTT	CASSLLTGGDTEAFF
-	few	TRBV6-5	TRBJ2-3	TGTGCCAGCAGTTACTCGGAGGGCACAGATACGCAGTATTTT	CASSYSEGTDTQYF
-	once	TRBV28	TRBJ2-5	TGTGCCAGCAGAAATAACAAGGGCGCGGGGACCCAGTACTTC	CASRNNKGAGTQYF
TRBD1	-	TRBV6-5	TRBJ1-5	TGTGCCAGCAGTTACGGGACAGCAAGCGATCAGCCCCAGCATTTT	CASSYGTASDQPQHF
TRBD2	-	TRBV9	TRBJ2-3	TGTGCCAGCAGCGTAGGGGGACTAGCGGGTGATACGCAGTATTTT	CASSVGGLAGDTQYF
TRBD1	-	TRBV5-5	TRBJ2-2	TGTGCCAGCAGCGAGGACAGGGTTAACACCGGGGAGCTGTTTTTT	CASSEDRVNTGELFF
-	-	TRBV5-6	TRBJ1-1	TGTGCCAGCAGCTGGGGGGGTGGGGGTGCGACTTTCTTT	CASSWGGGGATFF
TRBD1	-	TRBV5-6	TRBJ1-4	TGTGCCAGCAGCTTGTACAGGGGTGCTAATGAAAAACTGTTTTTT	CASSLYRGANEKLFF
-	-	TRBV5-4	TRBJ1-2	TGTGCCAGCAGCCCAGGGGTGCCCTATGGCTACACCTTC	CASSPGVPYGYTF
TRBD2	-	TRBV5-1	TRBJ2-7	TGCGCCAGCAGCGCGGAGGCTAGCGGGGGAGACGAGCAGTACTTC	CASSAEASGGDEQYF
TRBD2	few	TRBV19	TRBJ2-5	TGTGCCAGTAGTATCGGCGGCGGGGGGGCCTTAGAGACCCAGTACTTC	CASSIGGGGALETQYF
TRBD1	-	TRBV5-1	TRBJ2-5	TGCGCCAGCAGCTTGGCCTCCTGGACAGGGGACCAAGAGACCCAGTACTTC	CASSLASWTGDQETQYF
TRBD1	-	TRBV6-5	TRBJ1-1	TGTGCCACAGGACAGGGGGCAGGGTGGACTGAAGCTTTCTTT	CATGQGAGWTEAFF
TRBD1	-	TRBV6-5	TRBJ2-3	TGTGCCAGCAGCCGGGACAGGGTTAGTACAGATACGCAGTATTTT	CASSRDRVSTDTQYF
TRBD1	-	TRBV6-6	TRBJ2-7	TGTGCCAGCAGTCCATACTCAGGGGGCGCGCAGTACTTC	CASSPYSGGAQYF
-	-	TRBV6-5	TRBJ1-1	TGTGCCAGCATACGATTGGGAGGTGAAGCTTTCTTT	CASIRLGGEAFF
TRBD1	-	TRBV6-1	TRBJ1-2	TGTGCCACCATGATGGGGACAGCGCCTCGTGGCTACACCTTC	CATMMGTAPRGYTF
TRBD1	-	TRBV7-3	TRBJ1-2	TGTGCCAGCAGCGCAGGGACAGACCCCTATGGCTACACCTTC	CASSAGTDPYGYTF
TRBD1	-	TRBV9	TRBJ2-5	TGTGCCAGCAGCGTAGAAGGGGGCAGGTACCAAGAGACCCAGTACTTC	CASSVEGGRYQETQYF
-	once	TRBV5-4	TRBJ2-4	TGTGCCAGCAGCTCCACAGGGGCCAAAAACATTCAGTACTTC	CASSSTGAKNIQYF
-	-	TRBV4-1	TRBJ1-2	TGCGCCAGCAGCCAAGATGCCACGGTCCGCTATGGCTACACCTTC	CASSQDATVRYGYTF
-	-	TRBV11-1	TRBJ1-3	TGTGCCAGCAGCTTGGACTTTAGCAACGGAAACACCATATATTTT	CASSLDFSNGNTIYF
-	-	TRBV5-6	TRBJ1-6	TGTGCCAGCAGCTTAAGGGGGGGGGCGCAAAATAATTCACCCCTCCACTTT	CASSLRGGAQNNSPLHF
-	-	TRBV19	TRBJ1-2	TGTGCCAGTACCCTGGGGCTGGGGGCCATCTCCCCCAATGGCTACACCTTC	CASTLGLGAISPNGYTF
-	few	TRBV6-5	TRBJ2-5	TGTGCCAGCAGTGGGAGGCAAGAGACCCAGTACTTC	CASSGRQETQYF
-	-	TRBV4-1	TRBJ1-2	TGCGCCAGCAGCCAAGATAGGACAGCTCTATATGGCTACACCTTC	CASSQDRTALYGYTF
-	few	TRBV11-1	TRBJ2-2	TGTGCCAGCAGCCAGGGGGGATTCACCGGGGAGCTGTTTTTT	CASSQGGFTGELFF
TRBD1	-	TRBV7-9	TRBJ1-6	TGTGCCAGCAGCTTTGTGGGGACAGGGCATAATTCACCCCTCCACTTT	CASSFVGTGHNSPLHF
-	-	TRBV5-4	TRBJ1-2	TGTGCCAGCAGCTTGCCCCTGGAGTTCAGCACCTTC	CASSLPLEFSTF
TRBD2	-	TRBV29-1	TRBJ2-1	TGCAGCGTTGAAAGGCGGGTGACTAGCGGGGGCCACAATGAGCAGTTCTTC	CSVERRVTSGGHNEQFF
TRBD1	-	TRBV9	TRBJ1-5	TGTGCCAGCAGCGTAACAGGGGGGAATCAGCCCCAGCATTTT	CASSVTGGNQPQHF
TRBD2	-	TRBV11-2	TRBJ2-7	TGTGCCAGCAGCTTAGGTTTAGCGGGGGCAAGCGAGCAGTACTTC	CASSLGLAGASEQYF
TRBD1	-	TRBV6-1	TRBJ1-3	TGTGCCAGCAGTGCCCGGGACAGTGGAAACACCATATATTTT	CASSARDSGNTIYF
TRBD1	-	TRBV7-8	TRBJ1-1	TGTGCCAGCAGCTTAGGAGGGCAGGGGGGTCTGGACACTGAAGCTTTCTTT	CASSLGGQGGLDTEAFF
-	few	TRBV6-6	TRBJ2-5	TGTGCCAGCAGTTACTCTGCCAGTTCGGAGACCCAGTACTTC	CASSYSASSETQYF
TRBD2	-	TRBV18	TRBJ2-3	TGTGCCAGCTCACCCCCGGCTAGCGGGGCCTCTAGCACAGATACGCAGTATTTT	CASSPPASGASSTDTQYF
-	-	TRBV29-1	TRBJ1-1	TGCAGCGCGGGACACTCTGAAGCTTTCTTT	CSAGHSEAFF
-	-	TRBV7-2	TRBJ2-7	TGTGCCAGCAGCCCTAGACGGTCGGGGATAGAAGAGCAGTACTTC	CASSPRRSGIEEQYF
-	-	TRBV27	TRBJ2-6	TGTGCCAGCAGTCCGTCTGGGGCCAACGTCCTGACTTTC	CASSPSGANVLTF
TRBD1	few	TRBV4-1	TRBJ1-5	TGCGCCAGCAGCCAAGCGGACAGGCATCAGCCCCAGCATTTT	CASSQADRHQPQHF
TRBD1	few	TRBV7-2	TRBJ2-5	TGTGCCACCACGCCCGGGACAGGGGTCGGGGGGGAGACCCAGTACTTC	CATTPGTGVGGETQYF
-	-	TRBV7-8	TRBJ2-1	TGTGCCAGCAGCTTTCTACTTAGCGGGGACAGCTCCTACAATGAGCAGTTCTTC	CASSFLLSGDSSYNEQFF
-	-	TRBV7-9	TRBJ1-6	TGTGCCAGCAGCTTACAGGGGCCCTATAATTCACCCCTCCACTTT	CASSLQGPYNSPLHF
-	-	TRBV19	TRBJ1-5	TGTGCCAGTAGTATAGAACTCCACGGGGGGAGCGGGCGACCCCAGCATTTT	CASSIELHGGSGRPQHF
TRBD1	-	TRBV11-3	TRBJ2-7	TGTGCCAGCAGCTCCGGACAGGGTAGTCACGAGCAGTACTTC	CASSSGQGSHEQYF
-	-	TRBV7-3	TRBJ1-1	TGTGCCAGCAGAGATACACTCGACGGACGAGGGAGCGTGGCTTTCTTT	CASRDTLDGRGSVAFF
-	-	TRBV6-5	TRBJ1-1	TGTGCCGGCGCAGGGATCGGCACTGAAGCTTTCTTT	CAGAGIGTEAFF
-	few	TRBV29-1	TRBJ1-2	TGCAGCGCTACGGGACAATTACTTAACTATGGCTACACCTTC	CSATGQLLNYGYTF
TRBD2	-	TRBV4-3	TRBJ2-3	TGCGCCAGCAGCCAAGATCCAAGCGGGGGGGCCTTAGATACGCAGTATTTT	CASSQDPSGGALDTQYF
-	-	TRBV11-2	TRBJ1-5	TGTGCCAGCAGCTTAACCCGGGGAGGGCAGCCCCAGCATTTT	CASSLTRGGQPQHF